One sample yielded the 26 T cell receptor beta chains listed below, sequenced in a study of blood T cell repertoires in COVID-19. TCRdb's table, derived via immunoSEQ multiplex PCR, lists solely in-frame clones and lacks some. Among fewer than 400,000 clones listed, about 87% were seen once. The sequencing input was PBMCs or T cells enriched from blood (not recorded which). The receptors were gathered from a woman in her forties or fifties who had recovered from COVID-19.

The chain is built from TRBV9 and TRBJ2-2, with D possibly being TRBD1 (5 bases). V was cut by 0 bases and J by 3 bases, with 9 bases left in between. Germline values: CDR1 SGDLS, CDR2 YYNGEE. The CDR3 sequence is 15 residues long. CDR3 sequence (DNA): TGTGCCAGCAGCGTAGAAGGGGCGGACACCGGGGAGCTGTTTTTT. Protein sequence: CASSVEGADTGELFF. The full variable domain, in which reference TRBV9 and TRBJ2-2 provide the parts outside the CDR3, is DSGVTQTPKHLITATGQRVTLRCSPRSGDLSVYWYQQSLDQGLQFLIQYYNGEERAKGNILERFSAQQFPDLHSELNLSSLELGDSALYFCASSVEGADTGELFFGEGSRLTVL.

The genes are TRBV7-6 and TRBJ2-2; 15 bases agree with TRBD2. The CDR3 runs to 18 residues. Germline-derived CDR1 and CDR2 are SGHVS and FNYEAQ. V shed 5 bases and J 0 bases; nucleotides not matched to a gene: 4. The CDR3 nucleotides are TGTGCCAGCAGCCCCGGACTAGCGGGGGGGACGAACACCGGGGAGCTGTTTTTT. Its protein product is CASSPGLAGGTNTGELFF.

As for this clone: Other DNA sequences within the sample encode an identical CDR3. V and J are TRBV20-1 and TRBJ1-5; TRBD1 is a possible D gene (5 bases). Trimming removed 3 bases at V and 3 bases at J, with 9 bases between. CDR3 length: 13 amino acids. Looked up from germline, CDR1 is DFQATT and CDR2 is SNEGSKA (reference sequence). The CDR3 here is CSASSGNNQPQHF. CDR3 in DNA: TGCAGTGCTAGTTCAGGGAACAATCAGCCCCAGCATTTT.

The chain has TRBV5-1 and TRBJ1-6; D is perhaps TRBD1 (6 bases). The CDR3 sequence is 16 residues long. Germline CDR1 reads SGHRS; CDR2 reads YFSETQ. V shed 4 bases and J shed 1 base, with 12 bases lying between them. The CDR3 DNA is TGCGCCAGCAGCCAACAGGGTGGTTCCTATAATTCACCCCTCCACTTT. Its protein product is CASSQQGGSYNSPLHF.

This clone was found once. The gene calls are TRBV28 and TRBJ1-1; no clear D. Germline V gene data show CDR1 as MDHEN and CDR2 as SYDVKM. Trimming shortened V by 1 base and J by 4 bases, and 7 bases separated the two germline ends. The CDR3 is made up of 13 amino acids. The CDR3 sequence: CASSLSRATEAFF. Here the CDR3 DNA reads TGTGCCAGCAGTTTATCACGCGCCACTGAAGCTTTCTTT.

This rearrangement joins TRBV7-9 to TRBJ2-3; D may be TRBD2 (6 bases). Germline V gene lookup returns CDR1 SEHNR and CDR2 FQNEAQ (reference sequence). Between the trimmed V and J ends, which lost 2 bases and 6 bases, there was a span of 12 bases. The CDR3 is made up of 14 amino acids. CDR3 in DNA: TGTGCCAGCAGCTTATTCGGCGGGGACGATACGCAGTATTTT. Its translation: CASSLFGGDDTQYF. Full variable domain (rest looked up from reference TRBV7-9 and TRBJ2-3): DTGVSQNPRHKITKRGQNVTFRCDPISEHNRLYWYRQTLGQGPEFLTYFQNEAQLEKSRLLSDRFSAERPKGSFSTLEIQRTEQGDSAMYLCASSLFGGDDTQYFGPGTRLTVL.

The genes are TRBV7-9 and TRBJ1-2; D may be TRBD1 (5 bases). V was clipped by 5 bases and J by 7 bases, with 23 bases between them. Germline V gene lookup returns CDR1 SEHNR and CDR2 FQNEAQ (reference sequence). This CDR3 contains 16 residues. The CDR3 DNA follows: TGTGCCAGCAGCCTAGAGGCGGGACCTCTCTTAGGTGGCTACACCTTC. It yields the protein CASSLEAGPLLGGYTF.

The chain recombines TRBV29-1 with TRBJ2-5, with no clear D. This CDR3 is 12 amino acids long. The germline V gene has CDR1 SQVTM and CDR2 ANQGSEA. The ends were cut back, 4 bases at V and 3 bases at J, with 9 bases in the middle. The CDR3 protein is CSVVAGEETQYF. The CDR3 DNA is TGCAGCGTTGTGGCCGGAGAAGAGACCCAGTACTTC. Using reference TRBV29-1 and TRBJ2-5 for the parts outside the CDR3, the full variable domain is SAVISQKPSRDICQRGTSLTIQCQVDSQVTMMFWYRQQPGQSLTLIATANQGSEATYESGFVIDKFPISRPNLTFSTLTVSNMSPEDSSIYLCSVVAGEETQYFGPGTRLLVL.

The genes are TRBV7-9 and TRBJ2-1, with 10 bases that match TRBD2. Trimming cost V 5 bases and J 2 bases; bases outside gene matches: 9. The CDR3 extends over 17 amino acids. The germline CDR1 and CDR2 sequences are SEHNR and FQNEAQ (reference sequence). DNA for the CDR3: TGTGCCAGCAGCGACGAAGAGCGGGGGGGCCCCTACAATGAGCAGTTCTTC. Its translation is CASSDEERGGPYNEQFF.

The chain links TRBV4-1 to TRBJ2-3; 10 bases match TRBD1. The CDR3 spans 17 residues. Trimming at V came to 5 bases and at J to 3 bases, leaving 11 bases not matched to a gene. Looked up from germline, CDR1 is MGHRA and CDR2 is YSYEKL. As DNA, the CDR3 is TGCGCCAGCAGCGCGCGGGACAGGGGTATTGGGACAGATACGCAGTATTTT. It encodes CASSARDRGIGTDTQYF.

The gene calls are TRBV29-1 and TRBJ1-3, with D possibly being TRBD1 (5 bases). Per the germline V gene, CDR1 is SQVTM and CDR2 is ANQGSEA. The CDR3 is 14 residues long. V was cut by 4 bases and J by 0 bases, with 10 bases left in between. The CDR3 DNA is TGCAGCGTTGGGAGTAGGGGCTCTGGAAACACCATATATTTT. This sequence encodes CSVGSRGSGNTIYF. Combining the CDR3 with reference TRBV29-1 and TRBJ1-3 gives the whole variable domain SAVISQKPSRDICQRGTSLTIQCQVDSQVTMMFWYRQQPGQSLTLIATANQGSEATYESGFVIDKFPISRPNLTFSTLTVSNMSPEDSSIYLCSVGSRGSGNTIYFGEGSWLTVV.

The chain carries TRBV7-2 and TRBJ2-1; D might be TRBD2 (5 bases). CDR3 size: 15 residues. The ends were cut back, 5 bases at V and 0 bases at J, with 11 bases in the middle. CDR1 is SGHTA and CDR2 is FQGNSA in the germline V gene. The CDR3 region is CASSPSGISYNEQFF. CDR3 coding DNA: TGTGCCAGCAGCCCCAGCGGAATCTCCTACAATGAGCAGTTCTTC.

The chain carries TRBV28 and TRBJ2-7; TRBD1 matches at 7 bases. The CDR3 contains 14 residues. Per germline, CDR1 MDHEN and CDR2 SYDVKM. The V and J ends lost 9 bases and 3 bases, in that order; junction bases with no gene match: 11. The CDR3 DNA sequence: TGTGCCAGTAGACAGGGTTATTTGGGCTACGAGCAGTACTTC. Encoded protein: CASRQGYLGYEQYF.

About this clone: Within the sample, other DNA sequences also encode this same CDR3. This chain uses TRBV29-1 with TRBJ1-1; D not resolved. CDR3 length: 13 amino acids. V was cut by 3 bases and J by 0 bases, with 8 bases left in between. Per germline, CDR1 SQVTM and CDR2 ANQGSEA. The CDR3 sequence is CSVERGLNTEAFF. CDR3 sequence (DNA): TGCAGCGTTGAGCGGGGTTTGAACACTGAAGCTTTCTTT.

This rearrangement joins TRBV5-4 to TRBJ1-2, with 7 bases fitting TRBD1. J was trimmed by 4 bases and V by 4 bases; bases with no gene match: 7. The germline V gene has CDR1 SGHNT and CDR2 YYREEE (reference sequence). This CDR3 comprises 14 residues. The CDR3 reads CASSPDRAVYGYTF. The CDR3 DNA sequence: TGTGCCAGCAGCCCAGACAGGGCGGTCTATGGCTACACCTTC.

The chain has TRBV2 and TRBJ2-7; 7 bases align to TRBD1. Per the germline V gene, CDR1 is SNHLY and CDR2 is FYNNEI. The CDR3 totals 14 residues. Unmatched junction bases numbered 13, after V lost 3 bases and J lost 11 bases. The CDR3 coding sequence is TGTGCCAGCAGTGAGATTCAAACCGGCGGACAGGAGTACTTC. This encodes CASSEIQTGGQEYF.

The V gene is TRBV9, the J gene TRBJ1-1; D remains ambiguous. The germline gives CDR1 SGDLS, CDR2 YYNGEE. The CDR3 length is 13 residues. V shed 4 bases and J shed 3 bases, with 10 bases lying between them. The DNA of the CDR3 is TGTGCCAGCAGCTCGTTCGGGGACACTGAAGCTTTCTTT. Translating gives CASSSFGDTEAFF. Variable domain in full (rest from reference TRBV9 and TRBJ1-1): DSGVTQTPKHLITATGQRVTLRCSPRSGDLSVYWYQQSLDQGLQFLIQYYNGEERAKGNILERFSAQQFPDLHSELNLSSLELGDSALYFCASSSFGDTEAFFGQGTRLTVV.

The chain employs TRBV11-3 and TRBJ2-7; the D is unclear. In germline, CDR1 is SGHNT, CDR2 YENEEA. Between the trimmed V and J ends, which lost 3 bases and 0 bases, there was a span of 6 bases. This CDR3 is 13 amino acids long. CDR3 nucleotide sequence: TGTGCCAGCAGCTTGGCAGGCTCCTACGAGCAGTACTTC. Its translation: CASSLAGSYEQYF.

The count of this clone is one. The chain carries TRBV7-2 and TRBJ2-1, with D possibly matching TRBD1 (5 bases). Trimming shortened V by 8 bases and J by 6 bases, and 20 bases separated the two germline ends. CDR1 is SGHTA, CDR2 FQGNSA, per germline. This CDR3 spans 15 amino acids. CDR3 DNA: TGTGCCAGCGGTGTTAAGCATAGGGGTTTCAATGAGCAGTTCTTC. This gives the protein CASGVKHRGFNEQFF.

V is TRBV5-8 and J is TRBJ2-7, with D tentatively TRBD2 (6 bases). V gave up 2 bases and J gave up 3 bases, with 9 bases separating them. Looked up from germline, CDR1 is SGHTS and CDR2 is YDEGEE. CDR3 length: 13 residues. The CDR3 DNA follows: TGTGCCAGCAGCTTCCGGGAGCTCTACGAGCAGTACTTC. Translating it yields CASSFRELYEQYF. Full variable domain (remainder filled in from reference TRBV5-8 and TRBJ2-7): EAGVTQSPTHLIKTRGQQATLRCSPISGHTSVYWYQQALGLGLQFLLWYDEGEERNRGNFPPRFSGRQFPNYSSELNVNALELEDSALYLCASSFRELYEQYFGPGTRLTVT.

This clone was counted once. The chain uses TRBV5-1 and TRBJ1-2; 8 bases map to TRBD1. CDR3 size: 17 residues. The V gene's germline CDR1 is SGHRS and CDR2 YFSETQ. V lost 3 bases to trimming and J lost 2 bases; unmatched junction nucleotides: 12. Written as DNA, the CDR3 is TGCGCCAGCAGCTCGCGGACAGGGAGTTCCTTAAACTATGGCTACACCTTC. It specifies CASSSRTGSSLNYGYTF.

CDR3 nucleotides: TGTGCCAGTAGGCCGGGACAGTCATTAATCATGAACACTGAAGCTTTCTTT. Its protein is CASRPGQSLIMNTEAFF. The chain links TRBV19 to TRBJ1-1, with 7 bases matching TRBD1. V lost 6 bases to trimming and J lost 0 bases; unmatched junction nucleotides: 13. Per the germline V gene, CDR1 is LNHDA and CDR2 is SQIVND (reference sequence). There are 17 residues in the CDR3.

This chain uses TRBV28 with TRBJ1-5; a possible D gene is TRBD1 (6 bases). Trimming removed 3 bases from V and 4 bases from J, with 10 bases in between. Germline loops: CDR1 MDHEN, CDR2 SYDVKM. The CDR3 contains 14 residues. CDR3 sequence (DNA): TGTGCCAGCAGTTTGAGGGGGTTAAATCAGCCCCAGCATTTT. It translates to CASSLRGLNQPQHF.

This chain connects TRBV7-8 to TRBJ1-6; D is possibly TRBD1 (5 bases). V lost 1 base and J lost 9, with 7 bases in between. This CDR3 has 13 amino acids. Germline lookup yields CDR1 SGHVS and CDR2 FQNEAQ. CDR3 in DNA: TGTGCCAGCAGCTTAGGTCAGGGTTCACCCCTCCACTTT. This encodes CASSLGQGSPLHF.

This rearrangement joins TRBV13 to TRBJ2-1; 10 bases match TRBD1. V shed 3 bases and J 9 bases; nucleotides not matched to a gene: 5. The CDR3 is 14 residues long. Germline-derived CDR1 and CDR2 are PRHDT and FYEKMQ (reference sequence). The CDR3 region has the DNA TGTGCCAGCAGCTTCGGGACAGGGGCCACTGAGCAGTTCTTC. This encodes CASSFGTGATEQFF.

The genes are TRBV5-4 and TRBJ2-2, with D possibly TRBD2 on 7 matching bases. V was pared by 3 bases and J by 10 bases, with 19 bases between. CDR1 is SGHNT, CDR2 YYREEE, per germline (reference sequence). The CDR3 sequence is 15 residues long. The CDR3 coding sequence is TGTGCCAGCAGCTCCGGTGGGGGGGCGGTAAAGGAGCTGTTTTTT. Its translation is CASSSGGGAVKELFF.